What follows are 4 T cell receptor beta chains derived from one specimen sequenced in a study of blood T cell repertoires in COVID-19. This table comes from immunoSEQ multiplex PCR, and its TCRdb copy is limited to in-frame clones, with some not included. In the table there are fewer than 350,000 clones, 86% of which are singletons. Sequencing was performed on PBMCs or T cells enriched from blood (not recorded which). These receptors were taken from a woman aged 40-49 years with acute COVID-19.

The rearrangement joins TRBV4-2 to TRBJ2-5, with 14 bases identical to TRBD2. Germline lookup yields CDR1 LGHNA and CDR2 YNFKEQ. There are 18 residues in the CDR3. V gave up 1 base and J gave up 5 bases; unmatched junction bases: 9. CDR3 sequence (DNA): TGTGCCAGCAGCCAAGCGTTCGGACTAGCGGGGGGCGGGGAGACCCAGTACTTC. It translates to CASSQAFGLAGGGETQYF.

The chain links TRBV10-3 to TRBJ2-5; a possible D gene is TRBD1 (7 bases). Between the trimmed V and J ends, which lost 7 bases and 1 base, there was a span of 13 bases. Germline assignment: CDR1 ENHRY and CDR2 SYGVKD. The CDR3 is 14 amino acids. DNA of the CDR3: TGTGCCATCAATCAGGGGGGCTTCCAAGAGACCCAGTACTTC. Protein product: CAINQGGFQETQYF.

The chain uses TRBV29-1 and TRBJ1-1; D is perhaps TRBD1 (5 bases). The CDR3 consists of 13 residues. The germline V gene encodes CDR1 SQVTM and CDR2 ANQGSEA. Trimming stripped 5 bases from V and 6 bases from J, with 16 bases between. This CDR3 reads CSVRSGGRSEAFF. DNA for the CDR3: TGCAGCGTTAGGTCCGGGGGACGGTCTGAAGCTTTCTTT.

The chain combines TRBV7-2 with TRBJ2-7; D is undetermined. CDR1 is SGHTA, CDR2 FQGNSA, per germline. The V end was cut by 4 bases, the J end by 3 bases, with 7 bases between. This CDR3 is built from 12 residues. The CDR3 DNA sequence: TGTGCCAGCAGCTCCCACAGCTACGAGCAGTACTTC. Amino acid sequence: CASSSHSYEQYF.